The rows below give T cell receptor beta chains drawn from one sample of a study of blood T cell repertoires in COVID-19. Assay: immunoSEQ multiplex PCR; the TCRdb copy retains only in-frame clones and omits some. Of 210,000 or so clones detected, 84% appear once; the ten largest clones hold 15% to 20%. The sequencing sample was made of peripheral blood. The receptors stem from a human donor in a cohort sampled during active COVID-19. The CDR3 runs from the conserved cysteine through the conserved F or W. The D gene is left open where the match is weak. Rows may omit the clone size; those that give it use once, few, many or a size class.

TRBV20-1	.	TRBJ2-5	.	CSAWDSQTQYF	TGCAGTGCTTGGGACTCCCAGACCCAGTACTTC
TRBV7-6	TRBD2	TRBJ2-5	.	CASSLFLVEVAGGPQETQYF	TGTGCCAGCAGCTTATTTTTGGTTGAGGTAGCGGGGGGGCCTCAAGAGACCCAGTACTTC
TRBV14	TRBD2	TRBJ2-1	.	CASSQDRLAYNEQFF	TGTGCCAGCAGCCAAGATAGACTAGCATACAATGAGCAGTTCTTC
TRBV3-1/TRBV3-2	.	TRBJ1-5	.	CASSPTGGGSQPQHF	TGTGCCAGCAGCCCCACGGGGGGAGGGAGTCAGCCCCAGCATTTT
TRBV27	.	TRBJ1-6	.	CASSLVRNSPLHF	TGTGCCAGCAGTTTAGTGAGGAATTCACCCCTCCACTTT
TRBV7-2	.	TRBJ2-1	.	CASSSRGASGANEQFF	TGTGCCAGCAGCTCCCGGGGGGCTAGCGGAGCTAATGAGCAGTTCTTC
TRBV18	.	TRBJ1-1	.	CASSLLRGEAFF	TGTGCCAGCTCTCTCCTAAGGGGTGAAGCTTTCTTT
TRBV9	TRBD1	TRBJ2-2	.	CASSTNRGSTGELFF	TGTGCCAGCAGCACCAACAGGGGAAGTACCGGGGAGCTGTTTTTT
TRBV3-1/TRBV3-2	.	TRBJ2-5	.	CASSQAGGPQETQYF	TGTGCCAGCAGCCAAGCGGGGGGCCCGCAAGAGACCCAGTACTTC
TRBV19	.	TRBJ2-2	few	CASRTGPGELFF	TGTGCCAGTAGGACAGGACCCGGGGAGCTGTTTTTT
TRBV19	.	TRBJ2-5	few	CASRQVLQETQYF	TGTGCCAGCCGACAGGTGTTGCAAGAGACCCAGTACTTC
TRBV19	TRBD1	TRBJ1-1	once	CASSIWGGTGITEAFF	TGTGCCAGTAGTATCTGGGGAGGGACAGGGATCACTGAAGCTTTCTTT
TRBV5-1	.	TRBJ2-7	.	CASSVGTQIYEQYF	TGCGCCAGCAGCGTCGGTACACAGATCTACGAGCAGTACTTC
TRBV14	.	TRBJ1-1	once	CASSQILSTAEAFF	TGTGCCAGCAGCCAAATTCTATCGACAGCAGAAGCTTTCTTT
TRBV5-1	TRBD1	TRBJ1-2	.	CASSWGTGGAQNGYTF	TGCGCCAGCAGCTGGGGGACAGGGGGCGCTCAGAATGGCTACACCTTC
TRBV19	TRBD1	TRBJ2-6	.	CASSIPGAGGESGANVLTF	TGTGCCAGTAGTATCCCTGGGGCAGGGGGCGAGTCTGGGGCCAACGTCCTGACTTTC
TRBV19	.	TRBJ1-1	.	CASNQDGGFLMNTEAFF	TGTGCCAGTAACCAGGACGGGGGGTTCCTCATGAACACTGAAGCTTTCTTT
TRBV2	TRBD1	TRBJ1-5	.	CASSEETGENQPQHF	TGTGCCAGCAGTGAGGAGACAGGGGAGAATCAGCCCCAGCATTTT
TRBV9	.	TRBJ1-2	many	CASSVATGDYGYTF	TGTGCCAGCAGCGTAGCTACGGGTGACTATGGCTACACCTTC
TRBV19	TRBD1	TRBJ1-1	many	CASSGTGGFGAFF	TGTGCCAGTAGTGGGACAGGGGGCTTCGGAGCTTTCTTT
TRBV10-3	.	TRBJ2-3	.	CAIGQRGTDTQYF	TGTGCCATCGGGCAGCGGGGCACAGATACGCAGTATTTT
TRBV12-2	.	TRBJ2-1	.	CASRLVYQLEQFF	TGTGCAAGTCGCTTAGTCTACCAACTTGAGCAGTTCTTC
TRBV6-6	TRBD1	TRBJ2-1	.	CASSLTGGASNEQFF	TGTGCCAGCAGTTTAACAGGGGGCGCGTCCAATGAGCAGTTCTTC
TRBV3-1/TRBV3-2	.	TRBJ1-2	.	CASSLHSEGITF	TGTGCCAGCAGCCTCCACTCGGAGGGGATCACCTTC
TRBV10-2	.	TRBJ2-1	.	CASRPEDEQFF	TGCGCCAGCAGGCCCGAGGATGAGCAGTTCTTC
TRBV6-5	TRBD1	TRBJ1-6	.	CASREGAHNSPLHF	TGTGCCAGCAGGGAGGGGGCCCATAATTCACCCCTCCACTTT
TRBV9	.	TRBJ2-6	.	CASSVSSGANVLTF	TGTGCCAGCAGCGTGTCGTCTGGGGCCAACGTCCTGACTTTC
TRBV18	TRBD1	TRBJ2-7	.	CASSPGQGASSEQYF	TGTGCCAGCTCACCGGGTCAGGGGGCCTCCAGCGAGCAGTACTTC
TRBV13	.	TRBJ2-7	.	CASSTQGDEQYF	TGTGCCAGCAGTACACAAGGGGACGAGCAGTACTTC
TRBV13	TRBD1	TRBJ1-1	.	CASSHTPGTGYCWQYLATEAFF	TGTGCCAGCAGCCATACCCCCGGGACAGGGTATTGTTGGCAGTATCTAGCCACTGAAGCTTTCTTT
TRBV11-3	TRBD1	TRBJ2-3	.	CASSRDRASTDTQYF	TGTGCCAGCAGCCGAGACAGGGCTAGCACAGATACGCAGTATTTT
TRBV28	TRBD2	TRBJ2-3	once	CASSQTGLALGPDTQYF	TGTGCCAGCAGTCAAACGGGACTAGCCTTGGGGCCAGATACGCAGTATTTT
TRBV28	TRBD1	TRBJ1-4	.	CASSKQGYNEKLFF	TGTGCCAGCAGCAAACAGGGGTATAATGAAAAACTGTTTTTT
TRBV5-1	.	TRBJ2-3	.	CASSLVRVSTDTQYF	TGCGCCAGCAGCTTGGTTCGGGTTAGCACAGATACGCAGTATTTT
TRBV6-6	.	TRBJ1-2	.	CASSGTRQNYGYTF	TGTGCCAGCAGCGGGACAAGACAAAACTATGGCTACACCTTC
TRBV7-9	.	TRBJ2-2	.	CASSFPWRTTNTGELFF	TGTGCCAGCAGCTTCCCCTGGCGGACAACGAACACCGGGGAGCTGTTTTTT
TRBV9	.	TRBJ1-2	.	CASSRTDLNYGYTF	TGTGCCAGCAGCCGAACCGATCTAAACTATGGCTACACCTTC
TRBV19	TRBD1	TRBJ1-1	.	CASSTPQGARNTEAFF	TGTGCCAGTAGTACCCCACAGGGGGCCAGGAACACTGAAGCTTTCTTT
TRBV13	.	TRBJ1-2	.	CASSLGATGPYGYTF	TGTGCCAGCAGCTTAGGAGCAACTGGTCCCTATGGCTACACCTTC
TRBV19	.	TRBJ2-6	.	CASSMSGFLSGANVLTF	TGTGCCAGTAGTATGTCAGGCTTTCTCTCTGGGGCCAACGTCCTGACTTTC
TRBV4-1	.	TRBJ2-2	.	CASSFSAGAGELFF	TGCGCCAGCAGCTTTTCAGCGGGCGCGGGGGAGCTGTTTTTT
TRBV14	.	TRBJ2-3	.	CASSQVPSTQYF	TGTGCCAGCAGCCAAGTTCCGAGTACGCAGTATTTT
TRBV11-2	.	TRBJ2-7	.	CASSLNAADTYEQYF	TGTGCCAGCAGCTTAAACGCAGCGGATACCTACGAGCAGTACTTC
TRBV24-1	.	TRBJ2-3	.	CATSDLRRDTQYF	TGTGCCACCAGTGATTTGCGTCGAGATACGCAGTATTTT
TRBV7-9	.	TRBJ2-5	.	CASRWGGAETQYF	TGTGCCAGCAGGTGGGGGGGCGCGGAGACCCAGTACTTC
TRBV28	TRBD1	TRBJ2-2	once	CASRWGQGDTGELFF	TGTGCCAGCAGATGGGGACAGGGTGATACCGGGGAGCTGTTTTTT
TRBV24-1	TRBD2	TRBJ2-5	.	CATSDPGRGGQETQYF	TGTGCCACCAGTGATCCTGGGCGGGGGGGCCAAGAGACCCAGTACTTC
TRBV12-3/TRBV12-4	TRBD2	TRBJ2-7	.	CASTAGGYEQYF	TGTGCCAGCACAGCGGGAGGGTACGAGCAGTACTTC
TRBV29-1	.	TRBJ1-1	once	CSVVSGYTEAFF	TGCAGCGTTGTATCCGGGTACACTGAAGCTTTCTTT
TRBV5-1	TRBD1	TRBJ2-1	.	CASSLALPGQVFWNEQFF	TGCGCCAGCAGCTTGGCCCTCCCCGGACAGGTCTTCTGGAATGAGCAGTTCTTC
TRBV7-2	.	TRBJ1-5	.	CASSPSLTIGQPQHF	TGTGCCAGCAGCCCCTCCCTTACTATTGGCCAGCCCCAGCATTTT
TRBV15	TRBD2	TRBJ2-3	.	CATSRGGAGVRDTQYF	TGTGCCACCAGCAGGGGAGGAGCGGGGGTACGGGATACGCAGTATTTT
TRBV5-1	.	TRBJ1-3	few	CASSLAPFNTIYF	TGCGCCAGCAGCTTGGCCCCTTTCAACACCATATATTTT
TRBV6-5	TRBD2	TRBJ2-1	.	CATNIAGGRGEQFF	TGTGCCACCAACATAGCGGGAGGGCGGGGGGAGCAGTTCTTC
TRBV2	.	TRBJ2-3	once	CASSEAWLGTDTQYF	TGTGCCAGCAGTGAAGCATGGCTAGGCACAGATACGCAGTATTTT
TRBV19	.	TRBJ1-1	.	CASSINQVTEAFF	TGTGCCAGTAGTATAAACCAGGTGACTGAAGCTTTCTTT
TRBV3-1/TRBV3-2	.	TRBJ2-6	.	CASSQDNYSGANVLTF	TGTGCCAGCAGCCAAGACAACTACTCTGGGGCCAACGTCCTGACTTTC
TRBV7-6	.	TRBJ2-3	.	CASSLTVGPPDTQYF	TGTGCCAGCAGCTTAACAGTTGGGCCGCCTGATACGCAGTATTTT
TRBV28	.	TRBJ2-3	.	CASERRSTDTQYF	TGTGCCAGCGAGCGGAGAAGCACAGATACGCAGTATTTT
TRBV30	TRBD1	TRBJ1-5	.	CAWRMDRANQPQHF	TGTGCCTGGAGAATGGACAGGGCTAATCAGCCCCAGCATTTT